This T cell receptor beta chain was sequenced in a study of OX40 agonist ivuxolimab in advanced cancers. Findings of the study overall: Dose levels from 0.1 to 3.0 mg/kg saw CD4+ and CD8+ blood T cells expand clonally by week 6.

Clones were sequenced by immunoSEQ multiplex PCR, and TCRdb holds only the in-frame ones, with some missing. Of around 63,000 clones listed, 80% to 90% are singletons. A word on this clone: Its antigen is currently unknown.

This CDR3 has 16 amino acids. The source of this sequence is an adult with an advanced solid tumor such as melanoma, head and neck, liver or kidney cancer. This chain uses TRBV21-1 with TRBJ2-3; TRBD1, the D gene given by the table, was not confirmed from the DNA. TRBV21-1 counts as a pseudogene. Sequencing used CD4+ or CD8+ T cells sorted from blood, obtained in a trial of the OX40 agonist ivuxolimab. The CDR3 DNA follows: TGTGCCAGCAGCAAATGTCGACAGCTCTACACAGATACGCAGTATTTT. Residues: CASSKCRQLYTDTQYF.